This TCR beta chain was obtained from a study of cytomegalovirus exposure and HLA in healthy donors. About this clone itself: The antigen remains undetermined.

PCR involved 60 Vbeta and 13 Jbeta primers. TCRdb's table, derived via immunoSEQ multiplex PCR, lists solely in-frame clones and lacks some. This table holds 150,000 or so clones, about 75% found once. The study, taken as a whole, reports: TCR beta sequences reportedly predicted the HLA-A and HLA-B alleles of most subjects accurately. A later analysis linked a missense variant in DCLRE1C to the trimming of TCR beta V and J genes.

CDR3 size: 14 residues. Per the germline V gene, CDR1 is SGHRS and CDR2 is YFSETQ. Trimming removed 2 bases from V and 5 bases from J, with 12 bases in between. The sequenced sample consisted of PBMCs. The TCR originated in a woman aged 50 to 60 in good health and CMV-seropositive. The V call is TRBV5-1, the J call TRBJ2-3; D is perhaps TRBD1 (6 bases). CDR3: CASSFGQILDTQYF. DNA of the CDR3: TGCGCCAGCAGCTTTGGACAGATCCTAGATACGCAGTATTTT.